This T cell receptor beta chain is from a study of blood T cell repertoires in COVID-19. Study-wide background: Material from acute and convalescent COVID-19 was sourced from the United States, Italy and Spain. Sources were T cells, B-cell-depleted T cells, or PBMCs; the material itself was cDNA or gDNA.

Original processing methods: Amplification from reference gene primers served as the basis for estimated nucleated cell counts. The method was immunoSEQ multiplex PCR; TCRdb's version includes in-frame clones alone and lacks a portion of them. The DNA gave D and trimming, while V, J and clone size come from that table. Seen here are about 59,000 clones, 80% to 85% observed once, and the top ten hold about 26%. The source of this sequence is a woman of 80 years or more with active or convalescent COVID-19. The sequenced material came from peripheral blood.

Here the CDR3 reads CASSARGADSLAKNIQYF. CDR3 coding DNA: TGTGCCAGCAGCGCCCGGGGGGCTGACAGCTTAGCCAAAAACATTCAGTACTTC. The genes are TRBV13 and TRBJ2-4; D might be TRBD2 (7 bases). The CDR3 spans 18 residues. V was trimmed by 5 bases and J by 0 bases, leaving 20 bases between them. The germline CDR1 and CDR2 sequences are PRHDT and FYEKMQ (reference sequence).